The 32 T cell receptor beta chains listed next were all sequenced from one sample in a study of T cells in Graves' hyperthyroidism and ophthalmopathy. RNA transcripts yielded amplified TCR beta CDR3 regions. The study used the HTBI primer set for a first-round RT-PCR of the TCR CDR3. TCRdb analysed the multiplex PCR reads with MiXCR anew, one entry per CDR3 protein. This repertoire shows more than 650,000 distinct CDR3 sequences, 12% to 15% found once; its top ten account for about 9.4%. The sequencing input was blood. The receptors were sampled from a woman younger than 30 with Graves' hyperthyroidism.

V is TRBV19 and J is TRBJ2-1, with D possibly called TRBD1 or TRBD2 (5 bases each). The V gene lost 6 bases and the J gene lost 4 bases, with 16 bases spanning the gap. CDR3 length: 15 residues. The germline gives CDR1 LNHDA, CDR2 SQIVND (reference sequence). The CDR3 sequence: CASRPGTGTYNEQFF. The CDR3 bases are TGTGCCAGTAGGCCCGGGACCGGAACGTACAATGAGCAGTTCTTC.

Only a few counts were recorded for this clonotype. Written as DNA, the CDR3 is TGTGCCAGCAGTACGACCAGGGTAAACACCGGGGAGCTGTTTTTT. It specifies CASSTTRVNTGELFF. V and J are TRBV2 and TRBJ2-2; a possible D gene is TRBD1 (5 bases). The CDR3 is 15 residues long. CDR1 is SNHLY, CDR2 FYNNEI, per germline. With 5 bases removed from V and 2 bases from J, the gap between germline ends came to 12 bases.

This chain uses TRBV28 with TRBJ2-1, with D uncertain. CDR3 length: 15 amino acids. Germline CDR1 and CDR2: MDHEN and SYDVKM. With 8 bases removed from V and 0 bases from J, the gap between germline ends came to 14 bases. CDR3 residues: CASVRSESSYNEQFF. As DNA, the CDR3 is TGTGCCAGCGTACGAAGCGAAAGCTCCTACAATGAGCAGTTCTTC.

V gene TRBV6-2 or TRBV6-3 combines with J gene TRBJ2-5; 7 bases agree with TRBD2. Germline values: CDR1 MNHEY, CDR2 SVGEGT. The length of the CDR3 is 16 residues. V was pared by 6 bases and J by 5 bases, with 15 bases of the junction left unmatched. Here the CDR3 reads CASRGGRFEGWETQYF. The CDR3 coding sequence is TGTGCCAGCAGGGGAGGGCGATTCGAAGGGTGGGAGACCCAGTACTTC.

The chain links TRBV10-3 to TRBJ1-1; a possible D gene is TRBD1 (5 bases). Trimming left V 6 bases short and J 0 bases short, with 14 bases between. The CDR3 consists of 15 residues. The germline V gene encodes CDR1 ENHRY and CDR2 SYGVKD. CDR3 amino acids: CAIRAGQLLNTEAFF. CDR3 sequence (DNA): TGTGCCATCAGAGCAGGGCAACTGTTGAACACTGAAGCTTTCTTT.

In this sample, this clonotype turned up many times. The chain carries TRBV7-9 and TRBJ1-2; 8 bases agree with TRBD1. CDR1 SEHNR and CDR2 FQNEAQ come from the germline V gene (reference sequence). This CDR3 has 15 residues. The J segment lost 5 bases and the V segment lost 5 bases, leaving 10 bases of the junction unmatched. CDR3 protein: CASSEWTGRPYGYTF. The CDR3, as DNA: TGTGCCAGCAGCGAATGGACAGGGCGTCCGTATGGCTACACCTTC.

The chain carries TRBV28 and TRBJ1-1; unclear D gene. Trimming took off 9 bases at V and 1 base at J, with 12 bases between the two ends. The CDR3 covers 13 residues. CDR1 and CDR2 from the germline V gene are MDHEN and SYDVKM. The CDR3: CASSRPTNTEAFF. The CDR3 DNA reads as TGTGCCAGTTCTAGGCCTACGAACACTGAAGCTTTCTTT.

This clonotype appeared many times. The chain carries TRBV5-1 and TRBJ1-2; TRBD1 might be the D (5 bases). Germline V gene sequence: CDR1 SGHRS, CDR2 YFSETQ. The ends were cut back, 0 bases at V and 3 bases at J, with 12 bases in the middle. There are 15 residues in the CDR3. CDR3 sequence reads: CASSLGDLSYYGYTF. CDR3 coding DNA: TGCGCCAGCAGCTTGGGGGACTTATCATACTATGGCTACACCTTC.

A note on this clonotype: A read error may account for a junction end that differs from germline. The V gene is TRBV3-1, the J gene TRBJ2-1; D gene uncertain. The CDR3 consists of 12 residues. In germline, CDR1 is LGHDT, CDR2 YNNKEL (reference sequence). The CDR3 DNA reads as TGTGTCAGCAGCCCCCGTTACAATGAGCAGTTCTTC. Amino acid sequence: CVSSPRYNEQFF.

The rearrangement links TRBV27 to TRBJ2-7; 15 positions match TRBD2. V trimming: 6 bases; J trimming: 2 bases; junction bases outside the gene matches: 5. There are 16 residues in the CDR3. Germline-derived CDR1 and CDR2 are MNHEY and SMNVEV (reference sequence). The CDR3 here is CASRRGLAGGAYEQYF. The CDR3 nucleotides are TGTGCCAGCAGACGGGGACTAGCGGGAGGAGCCTACGAGCAGTACTTC.

The rearrangement uses TRBV9 and TRBJ1-4, with D possibly being TRBD1 (5 bases). CDR3 length: 17 residues. V shed 0 bases and J shed 0 bases, with 12 bases lying between them. CDR1 and CDR2 from the germline V gene are SGDLS and YYNGEE. CDR3 DNA sequence: TGTGCCAGCAGCGTAGAAGGGGTAGGGACAACTAATGAAAAACTGTTTTTT. It yields the protein CASSVEGVGTTNEKLFF.

As concerns this clonotype: A clone one base away is much larger, so this may be a read error. This sequence joins TRBV3-1 and TRBJ2-1; weak D call: TRBD1 (5 bases). The CDR3 spans 15 residues. Germline assignment: CDR1 LGHDT and CDR2 YNNKEL (reference sequence). CDR3 amino acids: CASRPDSGSHNEQLF. The DNA of the CDR3 is TGTGCCAGCAGGCCCGACAGTGGTTCCCACAATGAGCAGCTCTTC.

This clonotype was recorded once. The CDR3 nucleotides read TGTGCCAGCAGTTACCTCCACGACAGGGGAGGGGATGGCTACACCTTC. It translates to CASSYLHDRGGDGYTF. The chain links TRBV6-5 to TRBJ1-2, with TRBD1 matching 8 bases. The germline V gene has CDR1 MNHEY and CDR2 SVGAGI. V was clipped by 2 bases and J by 6 bases; unmatched bases: 11. This CDR3 is built from 16 residues.

The rearrangement uses TRBV10-3 and TRBJ2-7; the match to TRBD1 covers 9 bases. After removal of 11 bases from V and 6 bases from J, the junction contained 11 bases not matched to a gene. In germline, CDR1 is ENHRY, CDR2 SYGVKD. The CDR3 loop spans 13 amino acids. As DNA, the CDR3 is TGTGCCGCAGGCGGGACAGGGAGACGCGAGCAGTACTTC. Amino acid sequence: CAAGGTGRREQYF.

This clonotype was picked up many times. Sequence at one end of the junction differs from germline and may be a read error. The chain has TRBV7-7 and TRBJ1-3; D is uncertain. The length of the CDR3 is 15 residues. Germline V gives CDR1 SSHAT, CDR2 FNYEAQ (reference sequence). The CDR3 DNA reads TGTGCTAGCAGTTTCGGGGTTGTAATTGGAAACACCATATATTTT. Its translation: CASSFGVVIGNTIYF.

This clonotype showed up many times. The chain links TRBV12-3 or TRBV12-4 to TRBJ1-2; D is unclear. Trimming stripped 3 bases from V and 3 bases from J, with 5 bases between. This CDR3 is 12 amino acids long. The CDR3 nucleotides read TGTGCCAGCAGTTTTGGCTACTATGGCTACACCTTC. Translating it yields CASSFGYYGYTF.

This clonotype was seen repeatedly, ten times or more. The chain is built from TRBV5-1 and TRBJ2-1; 9 positions match TRBD2. The CDR3 has 15 residues. Trimming took 0 bases from V and 5 from J; bases not matched to a gene: 3. CDR1 and CDR2 (germline): SGHRS, YFSETQ. CDR3 residues: CASSLELAGHNEQFF. The CDR3 DNA sequence: TGCGCCAGCAGCTTGGAGCTAGCGGGACACAATGAGCAGTTCTTC.

Points on this clonotype: A read error may explain this, as a much larger clone is one base away. The J gene is TRBJ2-5, the V gene TRBV6-1, with a possible D match to TRBD2 (7 bases). The V gene's germline CDR1 is MNHNS and CDR2 SASEGT. V was clipped by 3 bases and J by 2 bases, with 16 bases between them. This CDR3 region has 16 residues. DNA for the CDR3: TGTGCCAGCAGTGACCCCAGGGAGGGGGGTCAAGAGACCCAGTACTTC. This sequence encodes CASSDPREGGQETQYF.

Many counts were recorded for this clonotype. The V call is TRBV28, the J call TRBJ1-1; 9 bases are a match to TRBD1. The CDR3 extends over 21 amino acids. Germline V gives CDR1 MDHEN, CDR2 SYDVKM. V lost 10 bases, J lost 0 bases, and 27 bases stayed unmatched. The CDR3, as DNA: TGTGCCACCAAAGCCACCACGTTCTCCCGGACAGGGGAGGGAGTGAACACTGAAGCTTTCTTT. It codes for CATKATTFSRTGEGVNTEAFF.

The CDR3: CASSQFLIRGSQPQHF. The CDR3 region has the DNA TGTGCCAGTAGCCAATTTCTCATCAGGGGAAGTCAGCCCCAGCATTTT. This chain joins TRBV19 and TRBJ1-5; possibly TRBD1 for D (6 bases). The V gene's germline CDR1 is LNHDA and CDR2 SQIVND (reference sequence). The CDR3 loop spans 16 amino acids. V gave up 6 bases and J gave up 6 bases, with 21 bases separating them.

This clonotype has a count of ten or more. The rearrangement uses TRBV11-2 and TRBJ1-2; TRBD1 might be the D (6 bases). V lost 5 bases to trimming and J lost 4 bases, with 11 bases between them. Germline CDR1 SGHAT, CDR2 FQNNGV. CDR3 size: 13 residues. CDR3 sequence (DNA): TGTGCCAGCAGCACCGGGACAATCTATGGCTACACCTTC. It specifies CASSTGTIYGYTF.

This clonotype has a handful of counts. The V call is TRBV6-5, the J call TRBJ1-2; D uncertain. Trimming cost V 2 bases and J 6 bases, with 10 bases left between them. Germline assignment: CDR1 MNHEY and CDR2 SVGAGI. The CDR3 spans 13 residues. CDR3 sequence (DNA): TGTGCCAGCAGTTACACGGCCGTGGATGGCTACACCTTC. Translated: CASSYTAVDGYTF.

J is TRBJ2-7 and V is TRBV5-8, with 9 bases that match TRBD1. The junction had 4 bases not matched to a gene; V was cut back by 1 base and J by 2 bases. CDR1 and CDR2 (germline): SGHTS, YDEGEE. This CDR3 is 15 amino acids long. CDR3 DNA: TGTGCCAGCAGCTTGTTGGGACAGGGACCCTACGAGCAGTACTTC. Translating it yields CASSLLGQGPYEQYF.

Only a few counts were recorded for this clonotype. The rearrangement joins TRBV6-1 to TRBJ1-5, with D unclear. Germline assignment: CDR1 MNHNS and CDR2 SASEGT. This CDR3 has 13 residues. Between the trimmed V and J ends, which lost 0 bases and 9 bases, there was a span of 9 bases. The CDR3 spells CASSEARGGPQHF. CDR3 DNA: TGTGCCAGCAGTGAAGCCCGGGGTGGGCCCCAGCATTTT.

This clonotype was counted at least ten times. This chain's CDR3 is CASSLLGEIDTEAFF. CDR3 bases: TGTGCCAGCAGTTTATTGGGGGAAATCGACACTGAAGCTTTCTTT. The V gene is TRBV27, the J gene TRBJ1-1, with a weak D call TRBD1 (5 bases). CDR1 is MNHEY and CDR2 is SMNVEV in the germline V gene (reference sequence). CDR3 size: 15 residues. The V end lost 1 base, the J end lost 3 bases, and 12 bases lay between the germline ends.

This clonotype has ten or more counts. V gene TRBV18 combines with J gene TRBJ2-5; no clear D gene. Trimming cost V 2 bases and J 5 bases, with 12 bases left between them. The germline gives CDR1 KGHSH, CDR2 LQKENI. The CDR3 consists of 14 residues. The CDR3, as DNA: TGTGCCAGCTCACCAGGGGTTCCTACGGAGACCCAGTACTTC. Translation: CASSPGVPTETQYF.

This clonotype came up many times. The chain combines TRBV10-3 with TRBJ2-2; 9 bases are shared with TRBD2. The CDR3 totals 14 residues. Per germline, CDR1 ENHRY and CDR2 SYGVKD. V shed 10 bases and J 5 bases; nucleotides not matched to a gene: 8. The CDR3 sequence is CATETSGPTGELFF. CDR3 DNA sequence: TGTGCCACTGAAACTAGCGGGCCGACCGGGGAGCTGTTTTTT.

J is TRBJ2-1 and V is TRBV7-3; 9 nucleotides match TRBD2. The V gene end was trimmed by 2 bases and the J gene end by 3 bases; junction bases not matched to a gene: 2. Per the germline V gene, CDR1 is SGHTA and CDR2 is FQGTGA. This CDR3 contains 15 residues. This CDR3 is CASSLGTSNYNEQFF. CDR3 DNA sequence: TGTGCCAGCAGCTTAGGGACTAGCAACTACAATGAGCAGTTCTTC.

In this sample, this clonotype turned up many times. The V and J genes are TRBV29-1 and TRBJ1-1; no reliable D call. This CDR3 has 11 residues. V dropped 1 base and J dropped 1 base, with 1 base sitting between them. Germline CDR1 reads SQVTM; CDR2 reads ANQGSEA. CDR3: CSVEGNTEAFF. The CDR3 nucleotides read TGCAGCGTTGAAGGGAACACTGAAGCTTTCTTT.

There are many counts of this clonotype. This chain uses TRBV7-2 with TRBJ1-2; D unclear. CDR3 length: 16 residues. Germline V gene data show CDR1 as SGHTA and CDR2 as FQGNSA. Trimming removed 1 base at V and 5 bases at J, with 17 bases between. CDR3 nucleotide sequence: TGTGCCAGCAGCTTAGGAAAGACAACTTTGGGGTATGGCTACACCTTC. Translating gives CASSLGKTTLGYGYTF.

This clonotype has at least ten counts. This chain uses TRBV10-1 with TRBJ2-2, with D perhaps TRBD1 or TRBD2 (6 bases each). Trimming removed 5 bases from V and 5 bases from J, with 24 bases in between. CDR3 size: 18 residues. The germline CDR1 and CDR2 sequences are WNHNN and SYGVQD (reference sequence). The CDR3 DNA reads as TGCGCCAGCAGTTTGGTAGCGGAAGGGGGAGAGTGTACCGGGGAGCTGTTTTTT. As protein: CASSLVAEGGECTGELFF.

This clonotype was seen ten or more times. This chain uses TRBV2 with TRBJ2-1; 10 bases are a match to TRBD2. The CDR3 is 14 residues long. J lost 7 bases, V lost 7 bases, and 7 bases had no gene match. Germline lookup yields CDR1 SNHLY and CDR2 FYNNEI. The CDR3 DNA reads TGTGCCAGCACCCAACTAGCGGGAAGTAATGAGCAGTTCTTC. Its translation: CASTQLAGSNEQFF.